The sequence of this T cell receptor (beta chain) was determined in a study of beta chain features in type 1 diabetes. Study in general: Across every sample, almost 110,000,000 sorted cells were examined in total. Study observations and caveats: Type 1 diabetes patients showed a moderate but significant shortening of TCRB CDR3s in all four CD4+ subsets.

Trimming took 7 bases from V and 6 from J, leaving 9 bases between them. In germline, CDR1 is MNHNY, CDR2 SVGAGI (reference sequence). The CDR3 has 11 residues. Comments on this clone: Its specificity is not known.

As every portion of the isolated RNA was reverse transcribed, the sequencing read expressed TCRB transcripts. There were several million reads on average in the naive, central memory and regulatory T cell samples. The protocol was immunoSEQ multiplex PCR, while the TCRdb copy is restricted to in-frame clones and leaves out a portion. The sample shows under 450,000 clones, roughly 13% of them seen only once. Cells sorted by CD45RO/CCR7/CD25/CD127/CD95/CD27 comprised CD4+ naive, central memory, regulatory and stem cell-like memory cells. The V and J genes are TRBV6-6 and TRBJ1-1, with no clear D. The receptor's source is a young man in good health. The specimen sequenced was naive CD4+ T cells from blood. The CDR3 is CASTEGAEAFF. CDR3 DNA sequence: TGTGCCAGCACTGAAGGTGCTGAAGCTTTCTTT.